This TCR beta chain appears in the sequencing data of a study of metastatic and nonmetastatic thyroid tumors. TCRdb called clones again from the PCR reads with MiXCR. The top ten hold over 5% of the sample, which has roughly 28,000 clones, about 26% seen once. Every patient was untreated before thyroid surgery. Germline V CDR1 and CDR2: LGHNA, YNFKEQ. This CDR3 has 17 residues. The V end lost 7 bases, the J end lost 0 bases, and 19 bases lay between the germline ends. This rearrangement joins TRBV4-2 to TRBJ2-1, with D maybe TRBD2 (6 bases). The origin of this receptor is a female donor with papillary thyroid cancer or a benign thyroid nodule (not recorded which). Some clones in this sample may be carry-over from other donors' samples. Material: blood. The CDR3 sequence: CASISTRRSSSYNEQFF. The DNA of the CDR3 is TGTGCCAGCATTTCGACTAGAAGATCCAGCTCCTACAATGAGCAGTTCTTC.